Presented here are 4 T cell receptor beta chains from one specimen sequenced in a study of blood T cell repertoires in COVID-19. Clones were read by immunoSEQ multiplex PCR, and TCRdb kept only the in-frame ones, dropping some. The profile covers 120,000 to 150,000 clones, with around 90% appearing a single time and more than 2.5% taken by the ten largest. Sequencing input: peripheral blood. The receptors come from a human donor with COVID-19, enrolled during active disease. The donor label of this sample is uncertain.

The chain joins TRBV6-2 or TRBV6-3 to TRBJ1-1; 10 positions agree with TRBD1. V dropped 3 bases and J dropped 3; count of bases not matched to a gene: 4. The germline gives CDR1 MNHEY, CDR2 SVGEGT. The length of the CDR3 is 15 residues. Here the CDR3 DNA reads TGTGCCAGCAGTTATTCGGGGACAGGGGACACTGAAGCTTTCTTT. It codes for CASSYSGTGDTEAFF.

The chain joins TRBV5-4 to TRBJ1-1; D not resolved. CDR3 size: 14 residues. V lost 0 bases and J 1 base, leaving 7 bases between the germline ends. The germline V gene encodes CDR1 SGHNT and CDR2 YYREEE (reference sequence). The CDR3 is CASSLDPGNTEAFF. CDR3 sequence (DNA): TGTGCCAGCAGCTTGGATCCGGGGAACACTGAAGCTTTCTTT.

The chain employs TRBV19 and TRBJ1-6; 9 bases match TRBD1. CDR3 length: 16 amino acids. With V trimmed by 6 bases and J by 8 bases, 11 bases remained unmatched. Germline V gene lookup returns CDR1 LNHDA and CDR2 SQIVND (reference sequence). This CDR3 is CASRSHRGQGYSPLHF. CDR3 DNA sequence: TGTGCCAGTAGGAGCCACCGCGGACAGGGGTATTCACCCCTCCACTTT.

J is TRBJ2-5 and V is TRBV11-2; the D is unclear. Trimming shortened V by 3 bases and J by 7 bases, and 15 bases separated the two germline ends. Germline V gives CDR1 SGHAT, CDR2 FQNNGV. CDR3 length equals 14 residues. For the CDR3, the DNA is TGTGCCAGCAGCTTGCCCCTCCCCCCGGGGACCCAGTACTTC. Its translation: CASSLPLPPGTQYF.